The clone carrying this T cell receptor (beta chain) showed up just a few times. Its antigen remains unidentified. These data originate in a study of T cell repertoires in cytomegalovirus infection. For the study at large: It was the public TCR beta signatures that indicated both CMV infection and matching HLA type. Study-level results: The cumulative frequency of public TCR beta families distinguished individuals who carried CMV together with the relevant HLA.

Germline V CDR1 and CDR2: ENHRY, SYGVKD. Trimming left V 3 bases short and J 7 bases short, with 13 bases between. The CDR3 consists of 15 residues. A single record per CDR3 protein comes from TCRdb applying MiXCR to the reads. The sample has approximately 990,000 distinct CDR3 sequences, 31% seen once. The chain combines TRBV10-3 with TRBJ1-6, with D perhaps matching TRBD1 (5 bases). This sequence was found in a human donor in good health (CMV status not recorded). Some clones in this sample may be carry-over from other donors' samples. The material was cultured CD8+ T cells from PBMCs, obtained from culture after CMV antigen stimulation. The CDR3: CAISEMGPPNSPLHF. For the CDR3, the DNA is TGTGCCATCAGTGAAATGGGGCCCCCCAATTCACCCCTCCACTTT.